This T cell receptor beta chain was found in a study of identical twins. Whole-study results and caveats: Modelling approaches yielded underestimates of out-of-frame TCR alpha sharing between monozygotic twins.

CDR1 and CDR2 from the germline V gene are MGHDK and SYGVNS. Trimming removed 1 base from V and 4 bases from J; junction bases left unmatched: 2. The CDR3 runs to 14 residues. This clonotype was recorded at least ten times. Antigen: not known. Via MiXCR, TCRdb re-called the 5' RACE reads, giving one row per CDR3 protein. The sample has some 200,000 distinct CDR3 sequences, under 10% seen once. This sample also belongs to another study, concerning yellow fever vaccine responses in identical twins.

This clonotype was sampled from a woman aged 18-29 years in good health. Sequencing input: memory (CD45RO+) T cells sorted from blood. V and J are TRBV25-1 and TRBJ2-7; 9 bases align to TRBD1. Here the CDR3 DNA reads TGTGCCAGCAGTGAATGGGGACAGGGTTACGAGCAGTACTTC. Its translation: CASSEWGQGYEQYF.